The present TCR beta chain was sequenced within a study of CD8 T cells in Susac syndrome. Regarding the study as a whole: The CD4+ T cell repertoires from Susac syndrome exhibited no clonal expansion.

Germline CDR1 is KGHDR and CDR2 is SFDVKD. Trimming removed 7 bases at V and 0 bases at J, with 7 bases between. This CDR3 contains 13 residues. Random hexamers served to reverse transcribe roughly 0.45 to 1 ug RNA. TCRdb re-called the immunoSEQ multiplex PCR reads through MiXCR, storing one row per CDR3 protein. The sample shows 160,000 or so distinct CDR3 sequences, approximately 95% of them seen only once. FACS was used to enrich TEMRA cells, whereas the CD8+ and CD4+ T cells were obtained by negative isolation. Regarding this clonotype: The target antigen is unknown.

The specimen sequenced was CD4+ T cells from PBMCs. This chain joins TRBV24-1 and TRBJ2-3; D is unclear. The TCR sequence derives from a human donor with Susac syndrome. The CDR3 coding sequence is TGTGCCACCAGCGGGCGGAGCACAGATACGCAGTATTTT. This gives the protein CATSGRSTDTQYF.